The TCR beta chain described here comes from a study of shared clonotypes between healthy human individuals. Findings and limits, study-wide: Clonotype sharing among donors, it was expected, would be affected by sequencing depth. When compared with the clonotypes that were shared by all four sorted-subset donors, the non-shared clonotypes turned out to have lower generation probabilities.

The V end was cut by 2 bases, the J end by 0 bases, with 8 bases between. Germline V CDR1 and CDR2: KGHSH, LQKENI. The CDR3 loop spans 16 amino acids. Across several immunoSEQ plates, the genomic DNA of each subset was split evenly. As handled by the study authors: Filtering differed for immunoSEQ, which gave only junction sequences without quality scores. Measured with immunoSEQ multiplex PCR; TCRdb has only the in-frame clones, and not every one. V, J and clone size reflect that table, while D and trimming were determined from the DNA. This table has more than 2,000,000 clones, 85% to 95% appearing once. About this clone itself: Its cognate antigen is unknown.

Sequencing was carried out using naive CD4+ T cells sorted from blood. As to subset: CD45RA+ positively selected. The receptor's source is a man aged 18 to 30 in good health. The rearrangement uses TRBV18 and TRBJ1-6; D possibly corresponds to TRBD1 (6 bases). This CDR3 reads CASSPGGHSYNSPLHF. The CDR3 nucleotides are TGTGCCAGCTCACCAGGGGGGCACTCCTATAATTCACCCCTCCACTTT.